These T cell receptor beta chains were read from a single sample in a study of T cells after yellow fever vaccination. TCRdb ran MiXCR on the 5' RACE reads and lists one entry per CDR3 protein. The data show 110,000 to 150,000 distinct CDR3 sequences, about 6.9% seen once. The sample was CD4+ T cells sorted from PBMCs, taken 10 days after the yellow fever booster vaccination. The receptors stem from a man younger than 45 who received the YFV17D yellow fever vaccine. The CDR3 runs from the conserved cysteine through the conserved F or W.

CSAVTGTSEYNEQFF,TRBV20-1
CASSLGRDSNQPQHF,TRBV27
CASSPDRNYGYTF,TRBV18
CASSSPPRTYNEQFF,TRBV7-2
CASSLLGSNQPQHF,TRBV27
CASSQSAVDEQFF,TRBV4-1
CSARGSIYGYTF,TRBV20-1
CIGVGGTEAFF,TRBV29-1
CASGSPGAGTDTQYF,TRBV12-5
CASTYSGNTIYF,TRBV12-3/TRBV12-4
CASSLDRTGVQPQHF,TRBV7-2
CASTPPSGTGGYEQYF,TRBV19
CASSLGGWGANVLTF,TRBV7-2
CASTLREGGELFF,TRBV12-3/TRBV12-4
CASSPRKGGVYEQYF,TRBV7-2
CSAGEGLAYEQYF,TRBV20-1
CASSIGVQENTGELFF,TRBV6-1
CASSLARLSSGNTIYF,TRBV5-1
CASSRTSGRRQETQYF,TRBV14
CASSSVLGGLSNEQFF,TRBV7-9
CAISDILREGNTIYF,TRBV10-3
CSARFRERETQYF,TRBV20-1
CASSLRDRGEQFF,TRBV7-9
CASSFQGSYEQYF,TRBV12-3/TRBV12-4
CASIREAGNTIYF,TRBV19
CASSPPWGQGPNDSEAFF,TRBV27
CASRLEGLSSGANVLTF,TRBV3-1
CASSHTPDRGDKNIQYF,TRBV23-1
CASSSGTGNEKLFF,TRBV18
CASSPSPGLAVYEQYF,TRBV7-7
CASQNLYEQYF,TRBV6-2/TRBV6-3
CSAPGLARGRNEQFF,TRBV20-1
CASTLGRDYTGELFF,TRBV5-6
CASSRSGSSPGELFF,TRBV7-9
CASSQDLANQPQHF,TRBV3-1
CSARDLGTGLPDTQYF,TRBV20-1
CASSHNRGGVGTQYF,TRBV7-2
CASSRLAESQETQYF,TRBV7-9
CASSQDLTSGRNTGELFF,TRBV3-1
CASSFPGAYYNEQFF,TRBV6-2/TRBV6-3
CASSLVFQETQYF,TRBV7-6
CASSSTGTAVVEQYF,TRBV5-1